The 6 T cell receptor beta chains below come from one sample, sequenced in a study of beta chain features in type 1 diabetes. Study observations and caveats: People with Type 1 diabetes carried modestly yet significantly shorter TCRB CDR3s in all four CD4+ subsets.

cDNA synthesis used the whole RNA isolate, giving expressed TCRB sequences. TCRdb's copy holds only in-frame clones and misses some; the assay was immunoSEQ multiplex PCR. The sample has a few hundred thousand clones, around an eighth seen once. Which antigens these TCRs recognize remains unknown. The sample taken for sequencing was naive CD4+ T cells from blood. The receptors derive from a man aged 25-40 years with type 1 diabetes.

This clone has only a few counts. The chain uses TRBV11-2 and TRBJ2-3, with D possibly TRBD2 on 6 matching bases. The germline CDR1 and CDR2 sequences are SGHAT and FQNNGV. There are 15 residues in the CDR3. Trimming removed 2 bases at V and 4 bases at J, with 13 bases between. In nucleotides, the CDR3 is TGTGCCAGCAGCTTATGGCCGGGAGAACCAGATACGCAGTATTTT. Its protein product is CASSLWPGEPDTQYF.

This chain connects TRBV4-3 to TRBJ2-1, with 11 bases fitting TRBD2. Germline trimming cut 4 bases from V and 4 bases from J; bases unmatched to any gene: 3. CDR3 length equals 15 residues. CDR1 is LGHNA, CDR2 YSLEER, per germline. CDR3 coding DNA: TGCGCCAGCAGCCTTACTAGCGGGAGATACAATGAGCAGTTCTTC. This codes for CASSLTSGRYNEQFF.

The rearrangement joins TRBV6-5 to TRBJ2-5, with 14 bases identical to TRBD2. CDR1 is MNHEY and CDR2 is SVGAGI in the germline V gene. V trimming: 7 bases; J trimming: 5 bases; junction bases outside the gene matches: 6. The CDR3 contains 15 residues. In DNA, the CDR3 is TGTGCCAGCAAGACTAGCGGGAGGGCCGGGGAGACCCAGTACTTC. It specifies CASKTSGRAGETQYF.

The chain uses TRBV14 and TRBJ2-7, with a tentative D call TRBD2 (6 bases). This CDR3 is 15 amino acids long. The germline gives CDR1 SGHDN, CDR2 FVKESK. Trimming removed 4 bases from V and 7 bases from J, with 20 bases in between. CDR3 nucleotides: TGTGCCAGCAGCCCCGGGTGGGGCCCGACTAGGGAGCAGTACTTC. This sequence encodes CASSPGWGPTREQYF.

A few counts support this clone. The J gene is TRBJ2-5, the V gene TRBV11-2; maybe TRBD2 (5 bases). The CDR3 length is 16 residues. Trimming removed 1 base from V and 4 bases from J, with 16 bases in between. The germline V gene encodes CDR1 SGHAT and CDR2 FQNNGV. The CDR3 loop is CASSLVHPAGGETQYF. CDR3 DNA: TGTGCCAGCAGCTTAGTTCACCCGGCAGGAGGAGAGACCCAGTACTTC.

A few counts support this clone. At one of its ends the junction is not consistent with the germline gene, which may arise from a read error. V usage is TRBV4-2 and J usage is TRBJ1-1, with TRBD1 as a possible D gene (6 bases). Germline V gives CDR1 LGHNA, CDR2 YNFKEQ. This CDR3 has 11 residues. CDR3 sequence: CASSQQGNPSF. For the CDR3, the DNA is TGTGCCAGCAGCCAACAGGGGAACCCTTCCTTT.